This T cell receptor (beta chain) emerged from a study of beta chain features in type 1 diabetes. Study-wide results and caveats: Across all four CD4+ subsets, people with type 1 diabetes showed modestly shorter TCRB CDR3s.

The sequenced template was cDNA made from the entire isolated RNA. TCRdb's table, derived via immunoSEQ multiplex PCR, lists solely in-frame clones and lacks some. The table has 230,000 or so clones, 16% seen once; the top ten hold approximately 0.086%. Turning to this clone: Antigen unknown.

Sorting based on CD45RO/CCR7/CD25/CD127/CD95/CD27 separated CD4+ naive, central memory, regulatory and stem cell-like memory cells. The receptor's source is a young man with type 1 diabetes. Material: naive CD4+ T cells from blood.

The CDR3 DNA reads as TGCAGCGTTGAACAGGGGGGAAACACCATATATTTT. Its protein is CSVEQGGNTIYF. The rearrangement links TRBV29-1 to TRBJ1-3, with D possibly TRBD1 on 6 matching bases. Germline V lookup: CDR1 SQVTM, CDR2 ANQGSEA. This CDR3 comprises 12 residues. V gave up 2 bases and J gave up 4 bases, with 6 bases separating them.